These 11 T cell receptor beta chains came from one sample sequenced in a study of shared clonotypes between healthy human individuals. The data were produced by immunoSEQ multiplex PCR, yet TCRdb's version contains in-frame clones alone and is incomplete. The sample yields about 500,000 clones, roughly 80% seen once. The specimen sequenced was PBMCs. Receptors were obtained from a woman between 40 and 50 years old in good health. Some clones in this sample may be carry-over from other donors' samples.

The chain is built from TRBV6-6 and TRBJ1-3, with TRBD1 matching 7 bases. Germline assignment: CDR1 MNHNY and CDR2 SVGAGI (reference sequence). This CDR3 is 16 amino acids long. The V gene end was trimmed by 5 bases and the J gene end by 0 bases; junction bases not matched to a gene: 7. CDR3 coding DNA: TGTGCCAGCAGTGGGGACAGCTATAACTCTGGAAACACCATATATTTT. As protein: CASSGDSYNSGNTIYF.

This sequence joins TRBV5-1 and TRBJ1-2; D call uncertain. The germline V and J ends were trimmed by 0 bases and 8 bases, with 14 bases remaining between them. The CDR3 has 14 residues. Per germline, CDR1 SGHRS and CDR2 YFSETQ. The CDR3 protein is CASSLGTIRGGYTF. The CDR3 DNA is TGCGCCAGCAGCTTGGGGACGATAAGAGGAGGCTACACCTTC.

This chain joins TRBV28 and TRBJ2-3; D might be TRBD2 (5 bases). V was shortened by 3 bases and J by 2 bases, with 18 bases between the two germline ends. Germline values: CDR1 MDHEN, CDR2 SYDVKM. CDR3 length equals 17 residues. CDR3 DNA: TGTGCCAGCAGTTTCTCCCCCGGGCGGGCCAACACAGATACGCAGTATTTT. It is translated as CASSFSPGRANTDTQYF.

V and J are TRBV4-2 and TRBJ2-1; D is perhaps TRBD2 (6 bases). The CDR3 extends over 15 amino acids. Per the germline V gene, CDR1 is LGHNA and CDR2 is YNFKEQ. V was pared by 4 bases and J by 9 bases, with 19 bases between. The CDR3, as DNA: TGTGCCAGCAGCCCCGCCCCGGAGCGGGTGGGTGAGCAGTTCTTC. The encoded protein is CASSPAPERVGEQFF.

The V gene is TRBV27, the J gene TRBJ2-2; no definite D call. The CDR3 is 14 amino acids. CDR1 and CDR2 (germline): MNHEY, SMNVEV (reference sequence). Trimming removed 0 bases from V and 3 bases from J, with 5 bases in between. For the CDR3, the DNA is TGTGCCAGCAGTTTATCAACATACACCGGGGAGCTGTTTTTT. Translated, it gives CASSLSTYTGELFF.

The gene calls are TRBV6-4 and TRBJ2-5, with D tentatively TRBD1 or TRBD2 (5 bases each). Trimming left V 3 bases short and J 5 bases short, with 16 bases between. The length of the CDR3 is 15 residues. Germline-derived CDR1 and CDR2 are MRHNA and SNTAGT. The CDR3 bases are TGTGCCAGCAGTGAAAGGGGCGGGCCACGGGAGACCCAGTACTTC. Residues: CASSERGGPRETQYF.

This clone was observed a handful of times. The chain employs TRBV15 and TRBJ2-1; TRBD2 agrees at 7 bases. The trim removed 0 bases at V and 6 bases at J, leaving 8 bases unmatched. Looked up from germline, CDR1 is LNHNV and CDR2 is YYDKDF (reference sequence). The CDR3 extends over 16 amino acids. The CDR3 bases are TGTGCCACCAGCAGAGATCGGTCTAGCGGTACCAATGAGCAGTTCTTC. Translated: CATSRDRSSGTNEQFF.

The chain carries TRBV19 and TRBJ2-2; no clear D. CDR3 size: 15 residues. The germline V gene encodes CDR1 LNHDA and CDR2 SQIVND (reference sequence). Trimming took off 0 bases at V and 1 base at J, with 6 bases between the two ends. This CDR3 reads CASSIDRQNTGELFF. CDR3 nucleotide sequence: TGTGCCAGTAGTATAGACAGACAGAACACCGGGGAGCTGTTTTTT.

This chain connects TRBV25-1 to TRBJ2-3, with a tentative D call TRBD2 (6 bases). Germline V gives CDR1 MGHDK, CDR2 SYGVNS. This CDR3 is 15 amino acids long. V lost 4 bases and J lost 6, with 17 bases in between. The CDR3 region is CASSVSAGPWDTQYF. The CDR3 coding sequence is TGTGCCAGCAGTGTCTCGGCGGGGCCTTGGGATACGCAGTATTTT.

This clone has only a few counts. A single base is all that separates this from a far larger clone, so a read error is likely. The same CDR3 is also encoded by other DNA sequences in this sample. The chain has TRBV19 and TRBJ2-7; D tentatively fits TRBD1 or TRBD2 (5 bases each). Germline V gene sequence: CDR1 LNHDA, CDR2 SQIVND (reference sequence). The CDR3 is made up of 13 amino acids. Trimming left V 8 bases short and J 3 bases short, with 14 bases between. The CDR3 loop is CASGRDGGYEQYF. The CDR3 region has the DNA TGTGCCAGTGGTAGGGACGGAGGCTACGAGCAGTACTTC.

This clone was found once. This chain links TRBV4-3 with TRBJ2-3, with D possibly being TRBD1 (6 bases). V lost 0 bases and J lost 1, with 17 bases in between. CDR3 size: 18 residues. From germline, CDR1 is LGHNA and CDR2 YSLEER. The CDR3 region is CASSQDGQLYYRTDTQYF. CDR3 DNA sequence: TGCGCCAGCAGCCAAGATGGACAGTTATATTACCGCACAGATACGCAGTATTTT.